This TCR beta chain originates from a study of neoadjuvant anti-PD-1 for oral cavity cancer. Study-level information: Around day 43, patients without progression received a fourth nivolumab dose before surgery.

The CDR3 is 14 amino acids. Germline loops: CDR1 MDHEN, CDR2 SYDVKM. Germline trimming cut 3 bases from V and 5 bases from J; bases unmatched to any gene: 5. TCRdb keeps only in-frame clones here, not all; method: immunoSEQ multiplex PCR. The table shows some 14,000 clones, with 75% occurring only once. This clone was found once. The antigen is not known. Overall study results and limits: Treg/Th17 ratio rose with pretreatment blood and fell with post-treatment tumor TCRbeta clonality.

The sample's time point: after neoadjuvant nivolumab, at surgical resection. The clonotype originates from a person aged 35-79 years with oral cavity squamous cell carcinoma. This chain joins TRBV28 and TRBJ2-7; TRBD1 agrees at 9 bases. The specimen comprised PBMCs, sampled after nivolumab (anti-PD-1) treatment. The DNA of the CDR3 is TGTGCCAGCAGTTTTCCTCGGGACAGGGACGAGCAGTACTTC. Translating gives CASSFPRDRDEQYF.